Listed below are T cell receptor beta chains from one sample, sequenced in a study of T-cell reconstitution after alpha-beta-depleted transplantation in children. TCRdb analysed the PCR reads with MiXCR anew, one entry per CDR3 protein. Of approximately 1,000,000 distinct CDR3 sequences listed, about 30% are singletons. The sample here was PBMCs, mostly from graft donor cells, taken 360 days after TCRalphabeta/CD19-depleted stem cell transplant. These TCRs come from a boy younger than two who had a stem cell transplant for SCID, so the T cells may come from the graft donor. The CDR3 runs from the conserved cysteine through the conserved F or W. A D gene is named only where the DNA matches it firmly. Clone size is shown for a subset of rows, as once, few, many or a class of expanded clone.

D	size	J	V	DNA	CDR3
NA	NA	TRBJ1-1	TRBV5-1	TGCGCCAGCAGCTTCCGGGACGGAGAAGCTTTCTTT	CASSFRDGEAFF
NA	NA	TRBJ2-6	TRBV9	TGTGCCAGCAGCGCGGGACTGACCTCTGGGGCCAACGTCCTGACTTTC	CASSAGLTSGANVLTF
NA	few	TRBJ2-7	TRBV10-3	TGTGCCATCAGTGAGTCATTTAAGGGGGCGGGGGAGCAGTACTTC	CAISESFKGAGEQYF
TRBD2	NA	TRBJ2-7	TRBV5-1	TGCGCCAGCAGCTCCCAGGGGGGACTAGCGGCCTACGAGCAGTACTTC	CASSSQGGLAAYEQYF
TRBD2	few	TRBJ2-3	TRBV7-3	TGTGCCAGCAGCTTACTAGCGGGGACCACAGATACGCAGTATTTT	CASSLLAGTTDTQYF
NA	NA	TRBJ1-5	TRBV18	TGTGCCAGCTCCGAGGGGGGGCGAAATCAGCCCCAGCATTTT	CASSEGGRNQPQHF
NA	NA	TRBJ2-4	TRBV6-5	TGTGCCAGCAGTTACTCGGGTTTGGGAAACATTCAGTACTTC	CASSYSGLGNIQYF
NA	few	TRBJ1-5	TRBV6-2/TRBV6-3	TGTGCCAGCAGTTACTTGTCCGCGGGGGGCGGTCAGCCCCAGCATTTT	CASSYLSAGGGQPQHF
NA	NA	TRBJ2-2	TRBV29-1	TGCAGCGCAGCATCGACCGGGGAGCTGTTTTTT	CSAASTGELFF
NA	NA	TRBJ2-1	TRBV12-3/TRBV12-4	TGTGCCAGCAGTGTCACGGTTGAGAAGTTCTTC	CASSVTVEKFF
TRBD2	few	TRBJ2-1	TRBV12-3/TRBV12-4	TGTGCCAGCAGTCCAACTAGCGGGGGGAGGAATGAGCAGTTCTTC	CASSPTSGGRNEQFF
TRBD1	few	TRBJ2-1	TRBV6-2/TRBV6-3	TGTGCCAGCACAGGGACAGGGCCGGGCTCCTACAATGAGCAGTTCTTC	CASTGTGPGSYNEQFF
NA	few	TRBJ2-3	TRBV28	TGTGCCAGCATGGGCCAGGGAACAGATACGCAGTATTTT	CASMGQGTDTQYF
TRBD1	NA	TRBJ2-1	TRBV20-1	TGCAGTGCTAGAGGGACAGGGGTCAATGAGCAGTTCTTC	CSARGTGVNEQFF
NA	few	TRBJ1-5	TRBV7-2	TGTGCCAGCAGCTTATGGGGCCTCAATCAGCCCCAGCATTTT	CASSLWGLNQPQHF
NA	NA	TRBJ2-7	TRBV20-1	TGCAGTGTGGCTCTCCCGGGCCGTCTCTACGAGCAGTACTTC	CSVALPGRLYEQYF
NA	NA	TRBJ2-7	TRBV13	TGTGCCAGCAGCATCAGGACCTCCTACGAGCAGTACTTC	CASSIRTSYEQYF
NA	NA	TRBJ1-4	TRBV4-1	TGCGCCAGCAGCCAAGTTCACTCGGGGAATGAAAAACTGTTTTTT	CASSQVHSGNEKLFF
NA	few	TRBJ2-1	TRBV10-3	TGTGCCATCAGGGTACAGCGTTTGGACAATGAGCAGTTCTTC	CAIRVQRLDNEQFF
TRBD1	few	TRBJ2-7	TRBV4-1	TGCGCCAGCAGCCAAGACCGACAGGGAGAAGGTCCCTACTCCTCCTACGAGCAGTACTTC	CASSQDRQGEGPYSSYEQYF
TRBD1	NA	TRBJ2-5	TRBV5-1	TGCGCCAGCAGCTTGGCGTGGACAGGTGGCGAGACCCAGTACTTC	CASSLAWTGGETQYF
TRBD1	few	TRBJ1-2	TRBV7-9	TGTGCCAGCAGCCTCCGGGACAGGAGGTGGAGTAACTATGGCTACACCTTC	CASSLRDRRWSNYGYTF
NA	NA	TRBJ1-1	TRBV2	TGTGCCAGCAGTGAAGCGAGGGACACTGAAGCTTTCTTT	CASSEARDTEAFF
TRBD2	NA	TRBJ2-5	TRBV5-1	TGCGCCAGCAGCCCCGGGACTAGGCATCAAGAGACCCAGTACTTC	CASSPGTRHQETQYF
NA	NA	TRBJ2-1	TRBV28	TGTGCCACCCAGAGGGCAGAACCCTACAATGAGCAGTTCTTC	CATQRAEPYNEQFF
NA	NA	TRBJ2-1	TRBV5-1	TGCGCCAGCAGCTTGCTCACGTTATACAATGAGCAGTTCTTC	CASSLLTLYNEQFF
NA	few	TRBJ1-5	TRBV6-1	TGTGCCAGCAGTCCCGCCCGGGACATCAATCAGCCCCAGCATTTT	CASSPARDINQPQHF
NA	few	TRBJ2-7	TRBV6-1	TGTGCCAGCAGCCTCCCGGGACGGCACTCCTACGAGCAGTACTTC	CASSLPGRHSYEQYF
TRBD1	NA	TRBJ2-1	TRBV7-9	TGTGCCAGCAGCCTCCCGGGACAGGGAAGTGAGCAGTTCTTC	CASSLPGQGSEQFF
NA	NA	TRBJ1-6	TRBV20-1	TGCAGTGCCCCAGGCCTCAATAATTCACCCCTCCACTTT	CSAPGLNNSPLHF
NA	NA	TRBJ2-2	TRBV7-6	TGTGCCAGCAGCCCCCTTCAGGGAAACGGGGAGCTGTTTTTT	CASSPLQGNGELFF
TRBD2	NA	TRBJ2-1	TRBV29-1	TGCAGCGTTGAACCGCGGGGGGCAAGAGTTAAGGATGAGCAGTTCTTC	CSVEPRGARVKDEQFF
NA	NA	TRBJ1-3	TRBV7-9	TGTGCCGGGTCCGGAAACACCATATATTTT	CAGSGNTIYF
NA	NA	TRBJ1-2	TRBV5-1	TGCGCCAGCAGCTTGGAGGCAGGGTGGGACTATGGCTACACCTTC	CASSLEAGWDYGYTF
NA	many	TRBJ2-1	TRBV6-1	TGTGCCAGCAGAGCCAATTCGGGCCTCGGACCGTCCAATGAGCAGTTCTTC	CASRANSGLGPSNEQFF
TRBD1	NA	TRBJ1-2	TRBV2	TGTGCCAGCAGTCGACAGGGCTCAGGTGGCTACACCTTC	CASSRQGSGGYTF
NA	NA	TRBJ1-1	TRBV6-2/TRBV6-3	TGTGCCAGCAGGGCCGGCAGCCTGAACACTGAAGCTTTCTTT	CASRAGSLNTEAFF
TRBD1	once	TRBJ1-5	TRBV12-3/TRBV12-4	TGTGCCAGCAGTTTTCGGGACAGGGGAGGGCAGCCCCAGCATTTT	CASSFRDRGGQPQHF
NA	few	TRBJ2-2	TRBV12-3/TRBV12-4	TGTGCCAGCAGCCTCCGGCCCATCGGGACCGGGGAGCTGTTTTTT	CASSLRPIGTGELFF
NA	NA	TRBJ1-4	TRBV7-9	TGTGCCAGCAGCTTTGACGGGGAAAAACTGTTTTTT	CASSFDGEKLFF
NA	NA	TRBJ1-1	TRBV6-5	TGTGCCAGCAAGACTGTCTCGACAGGCGGGTCTGAAGCTTTCTTT	CASKTVSTGGSEAFF
TRBD1	NA	TRBJ2-1	TRBV7-9	TGTGCCAGCAGCCAGACAGGGTTCTCCTACAATGAGCAGTTCTTC	CASSQTGFSYNEQFF
NA	NA	TRBJ2-3	TRBV29-1	TGCAGCGTTCAGGGTAAACAGGGCACAGATACGCAGTATTTT	CSVQGKQGTDTQYF
TRBD1	NA	TRBJ2-5	TRBV4-2	TGTGCCAGCAGCCACATCTCAGGGGGCGAGGGGATTTGGACCCAGTACTTC	CASSHISGGEGIWTQYF
NA	few	TRBJ1-2	TRBV29-1	TGCAGCGTTAAGATAAGTGGCTACACCTTC	CSVKISGYTF
TRBD2	NA	TRBJ2-7	TRBV18	TGTGCCAGCTCACCAATAACTAGCGCAAACTCCTACGAGCAGTACTTC	CASSPITSANSYEQYF
NA	few	TRBJ1-1	TRBV5-1	TGCGCCAGCAGCCCCGGGGGAAAGATGAACACTGAAGCTTTCTTT	CASSPGGKMNTEAFF
NA	NA	TRBJ2-2	TRBV12-3/TRBV12-4	TGTGCCAGCAGTTTACCGGCGGTGCAAATTTATCCCGGGGAGCTGTTTTTT	CASSLPAVQIYPGELFF
TRBD2	NA	TRBJ2-1	TRBV18	TGTGCCAGCTCACCGCTCGGGACTAGCGTGCATGAGCAGTTCTTC	CASSPLGTSVHEQFF
NA	few	TRBJ2-1	TRBV20-1	TGCAGTGCCCCAGGGGGGGGAATTGGCAATGAGCAGTTCTTC	CSAPGGGIGNEQFF
NA	few	TRBJ1-5	TRBV28	TGTGCCGGCCAACAGCCCCAGCATTTT	CAGQQPQHF
TRBD1	few	TRBJ2-1	TRBV27	TGTGCCAGCAATAGGGGACAGGGGTCCTACAATGAGCAGTTCTTC	CASNRGQGSYNEQFF
NA	few	TRBJ1-5	TRBV20-1	TGCAGTGCCAACGGGGGGTTAAGCAATCAGCCCCAGCATTTT	CSANGGLSNQPQHF
NA	many	TRBJ2-1	TRBV6-1	TGTGCCAGCAGCAGCGACGGTAGCTCCTACAATGAGCAGTTCTTC	CASSSDGSSYNEQFF
NA	few	TRBJ2-5	TRBV7-2	TGTGCCAGCAGCTTGCCGGCAGGGGAGACCCAGTACTTC	CASSLPAGETQYF
TRBD2	NA	TRBJ2-7	TRBV28	TGTGCCAGCAGTCCCTCTAGCGGGGGGAGGGACGAGCAGTACTTC	CASSPSSGGRDEQYF